This T cell receptor (beta chain) stems from a study of T-cell memory formation after mild COVID-19. Study-wide context: TCR clusters were largely donor specific. Study-wide results and limits: Among contracting clones, CD4+ were mainly CM/EM and CD8+ enriched in EMRA.

TCRdb fed the 5' RACE reads into MiXCR, producing one record per CDR3 protein. This table has about 400,000 distinct CDR3 sequences, more than 15% appearing once. Concerning this clonotype itself: What it binds is not known.

The V end was cut by 5 bases, the J end by 7 bases, with 20 bases between. This CDR3 is 15 amino acids long. Sequenced: PBMCs or a T cell subset sorted from them (not recorded which). V is TRBV12-3 or TRBV12-4 and J is TRBJ2-5; TRBD2 is a possible D gene (5 bases). The TCR comes from a man between 18 and 29 years old who had mild COVID-19 (a few samples of this study predate the infection). Cell type and time point are not known. CDR3 residues: CASSPGYGFTGTQYF. The CDR3 DNA reads TGTGCCAGCAGTCCGGGGTATGGGTTCACGGGGACCCAGTACTTC.